The 10 T cell receptor beta chains below come from one sample, sequenced in a study of HIV-infected patients and healthy controls. No cell fractionation was done, so the repertoire covers all unsorted peripheral blood T cells. Reverse transcription used around 500 ng RNA and constant-region primers for alpha and beta. Separate chain-specific third strand synthesis with multiplexing indices produced the alpha and beta libraries. TCRdb analysed the 5' RACE reads with MiXCR anew, one entry per CDR3 protein. The repertoire has 11,000 or so distinct CDR3 sequences, about 5.1% of them found once; the top ten carry 3% to 4.5%. Material: blood. Receptors were obtained from an adult in good health.

The sample holds many counts of this clonotype. The CDR3 loop is CSATWVAPTTTEAFF. CDR3 nucleotides: TGCAGTGCTACGTGGGTCGCCCCGACGACCACTGAAGCTTTCTTT. V is TRBV20-1 and J is TRBJ1-1; D remains unclear. CDR3 length: 15 residues. In germline, CDR1 is DFQATT, CDR2 SNEGSKA (reference sequence). Trimming stripped 4 bases from V and 4 bases from J, with 19 bases between.

In its sample, this clonotype ranks as medium-sized. V is TRBV18 and J is TRBJ2-3; 12 bases are shared with TRBD2. J gave up 2 bases and V 2 bases, and 2 bases lay outside the gene matches. CDR3 length: 16 residues. The germline CDR1 and CDR2 sequences are KGHSH and LQKENI. The CDR3 DNA is TGTGCCAGCTCACCAAGGACTAGCGGGGTCACAGATACGCAGTATTTT. As protein: CASSPRTSGVTDTQYF. Full variable domain (outside the CDR3, taken from reference TRBV18 and TRBJ2-3): NAGVMQNPRHLVRRRGQEARLRCSPMKGHSHVYWYRQLPEEGLKFMVYLQKENIIDESGMPKERFSAEFPKEGPSILRIQQVVRGDSAAYFCASSPRTSGVTDTQYFGPGTRLTVL.

This clonotype appeared many times. This chain links TRBV7-9 with TRBJ1-3, with D possibly TRBD1 on 5 matching bases. CDR3 length equals 17 residues. Germline CDR1 reads SEHNR; CDR2 reads FQNEAQ (reference sequence). Trimming removed 2 bases at V and 2 bases at J, with 16 bases between. The CDR3 protein is CASSLPPGGGAGNTIYF. DNA of the CDR3: TGTGCCAGCAGCTTACCTCCTGGGGGGGGAGCTGGAAACACCATATATTTT.

This clonotype came up many times. V and J are TRBV7-6 and TRBJ1-2; no firm D call. CDR1 is SGHVS and CDR2 is FNYEAQ in the germline V gene. This CDR3 contains 16 residues. Trimming shortened V by 6 bases and J by 2 bases, and 19 bases separated the two germline ends. CDR3 nucleotide sequence: TGTGCCAGCAGTCCACCTACTGCGTTTTTAAACTATGGCTACACCTTC. Its protein is CASSPPTAFLNYGYTF.

This clonotype counts as medium-sized. V is TRBV4-1 and J is TRBJ2-5; D remains unclear. The CDR3 has 13 amino acids. V was pared by 1 base and J by 5 bases, with 8 bases between. CDR1 and CDR2 (germline): MGHRA, YSYEKL. This CDR3 reads CASSQGALETQYF. In DNA, the CDR3 is TGCGCCAGCAGCCAAGGAGCGCTGGAGACCCAGTACTTC.

The genes are TRBV19 and TRBJ1-5, with D unclear. The V gene's germline CDR1 is LNHDA and CDR2 SQIVND (reference sequence). The CDR3 is made up of 13 amino acids. V was clipped by 3 bases and J by 7 bases, with 10 bases between them. CDR3 in amino acids: CASSMEQRQPQHF. Written as DNA, the CDR3 is TGTGCCAGTAGTATGGAACAGCGCCAGCCCCAGCATTTT.

This clonotype was picked up a small number of times. The V gene is TRBV30, the J gene TRBJ2-1; D ambiguous. The germline V gene encodes CDR1 GTSNPN and CDR2 SVGIG (reference sequence). The CDR3 spans 11 residues. The V end was cut by 4 bases, the J end by 5 bases, with 6 bases between. The CDR3 DNA reads as TGTGCCTGGAATAGGGACAATGAGCAGTTCTTC. Its translation is CAWNRDNEQFF.

This clonotype was seen repeatedly, ten times or more. This chain uses TRBV19 with TRBJ1-1; tentatively, D is TRBD1 (5 bases). The V gene's germline CDR1 is LNHDA and CDR2 SQIVND (reference sequence). The length of the CDR3 is 14 residues. V shed 5 bases and J shed 2 bases, with 12 bases lying between them. This CDR3 reads CASSPGTPNTEAFF. The CDR3 DNA reads as TGTGCCAGTAGTCCGGGGACGCCTAACACTGAAGCTTTCTTT.

This clonotype was detected ten times or more. The chain combines TRBV11-2 with TRBJ1-2; D remains ambiguous. The V end lost 2 bases, the J end lost 3 bases, and 13 bases lay between the germline ends. The V gene's germline CDR1 is SGHAT and CDR2 FQNNGV. There are 15 residues in the CDR3. The CDR3 coding sequence is TGTGCCAGCAGCTTAATGACGCGGGGAGACTATGGCTACACCTTC. Translating it yields CASSLMTRGDYGYTF.

This chain links TRBV19 with TRBJ1-5; D not certain. The CDR3 spans 15 residues. Trimming left V 3 bases short and J 2 bases short, with 11 bases between. Germline loops: CDR1 LNHDA, CDR2 SQIVND (reference sequence). CDR3 sequence (DNA): TGTGCCAGTAGTATGTACAGCCAGGGCAATCAGCCCCAGCATTTT. This encodes CASSMYSQGNQPQHF.